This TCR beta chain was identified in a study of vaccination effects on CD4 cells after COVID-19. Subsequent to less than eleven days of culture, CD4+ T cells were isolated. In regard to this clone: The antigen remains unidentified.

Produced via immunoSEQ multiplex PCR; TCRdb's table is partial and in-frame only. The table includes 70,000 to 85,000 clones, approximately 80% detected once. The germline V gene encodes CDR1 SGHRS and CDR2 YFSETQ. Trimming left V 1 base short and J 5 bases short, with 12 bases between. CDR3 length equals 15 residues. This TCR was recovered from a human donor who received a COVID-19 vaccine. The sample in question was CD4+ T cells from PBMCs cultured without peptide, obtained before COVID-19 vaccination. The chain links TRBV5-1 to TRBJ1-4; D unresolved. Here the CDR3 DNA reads TGCGCCAGCAGCTTGTTATCCATGAACAATGAAAAACTGTTTTTT. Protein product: CASSLLSMNNEKLFF.